This TCR beta chain stems from a study of blood T cell repertoires in COVID-19. Assay used: immunoSEQ multiplex PCR; TCRdb lists only in-frame clones, some missing. The top ten hold approximately 5.3% of the sample, which has some 340,000 clones, more than 75% seen once. Each participant's cohort was designated according to participant-reported clinical history. The CDR3 length is 15 residues. The germline gives CDR1 LNHDA, CDR2 SQIVND (reference sequence). Trimming took 7 bases from V and 7 from J; bases not matched to a gene: 10. This TCR was sampled from a woman in her thirties who had recovered from COVID-19. The J gene is TRBJ1-5, the V gene TRBV19, with 10 bases lining up with TRBD1. Sequencing was carried out using PBMCs or T cells enriched from blood (not recorded which). CDR3 DNA sequence: TGTGCCAGTACCCCCGACAGGGGGCGAGGGCAGCCCCAGCATTTT. Amino acids: CASTPDRGRGQPQHF.